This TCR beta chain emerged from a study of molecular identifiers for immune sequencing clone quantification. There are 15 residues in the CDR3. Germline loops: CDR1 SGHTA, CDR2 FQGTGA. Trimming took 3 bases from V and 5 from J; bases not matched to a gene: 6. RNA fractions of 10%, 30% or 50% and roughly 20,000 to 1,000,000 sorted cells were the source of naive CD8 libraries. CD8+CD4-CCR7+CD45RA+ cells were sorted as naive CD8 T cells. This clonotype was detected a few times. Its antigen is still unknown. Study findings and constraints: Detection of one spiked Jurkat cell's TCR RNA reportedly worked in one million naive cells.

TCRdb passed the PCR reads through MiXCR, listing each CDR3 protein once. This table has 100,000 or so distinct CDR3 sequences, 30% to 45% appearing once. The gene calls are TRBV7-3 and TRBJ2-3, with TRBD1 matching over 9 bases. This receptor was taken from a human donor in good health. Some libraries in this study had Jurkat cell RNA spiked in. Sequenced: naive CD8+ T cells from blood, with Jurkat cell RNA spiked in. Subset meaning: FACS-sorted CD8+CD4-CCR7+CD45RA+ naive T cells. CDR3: CASSLGTGPQDTQYF. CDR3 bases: TGTGCCAGCAGCTTGGGGACAGGGCCTCAAGATACGCAGTATTTT.